The present T cell receptor beta chain was sequenced within a study of spatial heterogeneity in lung cancer. Study as a whole: Among detected sequences, beta-chain ones consistently exceeded alpha-chain ones in number. Mean representation of each unique TCR and UMI combination in the raw reads exceeded 9.5 occurrences.

This clonotype was picked up many times. The trim removed 7 bases at V and 0 bases at J, leaving 5 bases unmatched. CDR1 SQVTM and CDR2 ANQGSEA come from the germline V gene. The CDR3 totals 14 residues. Carried by each TCR cDNA molecule was a unique molecular identifier. TCRdb recomputed calls from the 5' RACE reads with MiXCR, one row per CDR3 protein. Here the sample spans approximately 11,000 distinct CDR3 sequences, approximately 6.2% being singletons. Time point defined: sample taken at primary tumor resection. Whole RNA came from tumor, nontumor lung or frozen PBMC and was sequenced without being sorted. The donors, roughly 70 patients with untreated early-stage non-small cell lung cancer, provided the samples.

The chain joins TRBV29-1 to TRBJ2-7; the match to TRBD1 covers 11 bases. This receptor was identified in a male donor with early-stage non-small cell lung cancer. Sequenced here: normal lung tissue next to the tumor, sampled at surgery. CDR3 bases: TGCAGCGCAGGGACAGGGGGAAGCTCCTACGAGCAGTACTTC. This translates into CSAGTGGSSYEQYF.